Below, 11 T cell receptor beta chains from the same sample are listed, as sequenced in a study of blood T cell repertoires in COVID-19. Produced via immunoSEQ multiplex PCR; TCRdb's table is partial and in-frame only. The table records 300,000 to 350,000 clones, roughly 90% of them present only once. The source material was PBMCs or T cells enriched from blood (not recorded which). These receptors were collected from a woman in her twenties or thirties who had been exposed to COVID-19.

This chain joins TRBV30 and TRBJ2-2; tentatively, D is TRBD2 (6 bases). Germline CDR1 GTSNPN, CDR2 SVGIG (reference sequence). The CDR3 contains 15 residues. Trimming removed 0 bases from V and 5 bases from J, with 13 bases in between. CDR3 region: CAWSVAGHDTGELFF. The CDR3 DNA reads TGTGCCTGGAGTGTTGCGGGGCACGATACCGGGGAGCTGTTTTTT.

The chain carries TRBV28 and TRBJ2-7; 11 nucleotides align to TRBD2. The CDR3 covers 18 residues. The V gene end was trimmed by 7 bases and the J gene end by 2 bases; junction bases not matched to a gene: 16. Germline V CDR1 and CDR2: MDHEN, SYDVKM. CDR3 sequence reads: CASTRSPGTSGRPYEQYF. CDR3 sequence (DNA): TGTGCCAGCACCCGATCACCAGGTACTAGCGGGAGACCCTACGAGCAGTACTTC.

The rearrangement links TRBV6-5 to TRBJ1-5, with a possible D match to TRBD1 (5 bases). V was cut by 8 bases and J by 0 bases, with 11 bases left in between. The germline gives CDR1 MNHEY, CDR2 SVGAGI. This CDR3 has 14 amino acids. The DNA of the CDR3 is TGTGCCAGCGGGGCGAGCTATAGCAATCAGCCCCAGCATTTT. Translation: CASGASYSNQPQHF.

This chain links TRBV7-9 with TRBJ2-7; 10 bases are shared with TRBD1. This CDR3 spans 14 amino acids. V lost 5 bases and J lost 5; bases outside the gene matches: 6. Per the germline V gene, CDR1 is SEHNR and CDR2 is FQNEAQ (reference sequence). CDR3 coding DNA: TGTGCCAGCAGCGATGGGACAGGGGCGAACGAGCAGTACTTC. This encodes CASSDGTGANEQYF.

CDR3 sequence (DNA): TGTGCCAGCAAGCGGGCACTTAGCAATCAGCCCCAGCATTTT. This translates into CASKRALSNQPQHF. The chain joins TRBV13 to TRBJ1-5; D not certain. V was pared by 7 bases and J by 0 bases, with 10 bases between. The CDR3 is 14 residues long. Per the germline V gene, CDR1 is PRHDT and CDR2 is FYEKMQ (reference sequence).

The chain employs TRBV6-5 and TRBJ2-7; D unresolved. V shed 6 bases and J shed 7 bases, with 7 bases lying between them. Germline CDR1 MNHEY, CDR2 SVGAGI. CDR3 length equals 10 residues. CDR3 nucleotide sequence: TGTGCCAGCAGCCATAGAGAGCAGTACTTC. Translated: CASSHREQYF.

About this clone itself: Other DNA sequences of this sample code for an identical CDR3. The genes are TRBV28 and TRBJ1-1; D may be TRBD1 (6 bases). Trimming took 2 bases from V and 5 from J, leaving 6 bases between them. CDR3 length equals 12 residues. Germline V gene sequence: CDR1 MDHEN, CDR2 SYDVKM. This CDR3 reads CASSLRGTEAFF. In nucleotides, the CDR3 is TGTGCCAGCAGTTTAAGGGGGACTGAAGCTTTCTTT.

J is TRBJ1-3 and V is TRBV29-1; D might be TRBD1 (6 bases). Germline loops: CDR1 SQVTM, CDR2 ANQGSEA. The CDR3 loop spans 15 amino acids. Trimming removed 7 bases at V and 0 bases at J, with 16 bases between. CDR3 DNA sequence: TGCAGCGCCGGAGGGGGGGGGCCCTCTGGAAACACCATATATTTT. Translating it yields CSAGGGGPSGNTIYF.

The J gene is TRBJ2-3, the V gene TRBV6-1, with a weak D call TRBD1 (5 bases). From germline, CDR1 is MNHNS and CDR2 SASEGT. V lost 0 bases to trimming and J lost 3 bases, with 10 bases between them. This CDR3 region has 15 residues. The DNA for the CDR3 is TGTGCCAGCAGTGAAGCGATGGGGCGGACAGATACGCAGTATTTT. It yields the protein CASSEAMGRTDTQYF.

The gene calls are TRBV7-2 and TRBJ2-5; TRBD2 is a possible D gene (6 bases). V was shortened by 1 base and J by 1 base, with 10 bases between the two germline ends. Germline V gene lookup returns CDR1 SGHTA and CDR2 FQGNSA. The CDR3 totals 15 residues. CDR3 sequence: CASSLGGLPQETQYF. CDR3 DNA: TGTGCCAGCAGCTTAGGGGGACTTCCCCAAGAGACCCAGTACTTC.

The genes are TRBV20-1 and TRBJ1-5; D gene unclear. This CDR3 has 14 residues. From germline, CDR1 is DFQATT and CDR2 SNEGSKA (reference sequence). The V end lost 3 bases, the J end lost 0 bases, and 9 bases lay between the germline ends. The CDR3 region is CSASGGYSNQPQHF. The CDR3 DNA sequence: TGCAGTGCTAGTGGCGGATATAGCAATCAGCCCCAGCATTTT.